This TCR beta chain was identified during a study of blood T cell repertoires in COVID-19. Participant-given clinical history determined each cohort assignment. Trimming removed 4 bases from V and 3 bases from J; junction bases left unmatched: 2. The CDR3 contains 14 residues. Germline-derived CDR1 and CDR2 are MDHEN and SYDVKM. Data came from immunoSEQ multiplex PCR; TCRdb stores just in-frame clones and leaves some out. Of about 140,000 clones in the sample, around 79% were seen once. The sequence was obtained from a woman in her fifties or sixties who had recovered from COVID-19. This chain connects TRBV28 to TRBJ1-5; 8 bases are a match to TRBD1. The material sequenced was PBMCs or T cells enriched from blood (not recorded which). The DNA for the CDR3 is TGTGCCAGCAGTTACAGGGGGGCCAATCAGCCCCAGCATTTT. This sequence encodes CASSYRGANQPQHF.